One and the same sample provided the 10 T cell receptor beta chains below, sequenced in a study of blood T cell repertoires in COVID-19. Profiling relied on immunoSEQ multiplex PCR, and the TCRdb table lists in-frame clones only, not all of them. The table has about 190,000 clones, about 80% seen once. Sequencing input: peripheral blood. All receptors derive from a man aged 25-45 years with active or convalescent COVID-19.

This clone was seen a single time. V usage is TRBV28 and J usage is TRBJ1-1, with D perhaps TRBD1 (5 bases). This CDR3 has 12 residues. Per the germline V gene, CDR1 is MDHEN and CDR2 is SYDVKM. Trimming stripped 2 bases from V and 10 bases from J, with 11 bases between. DNA of the CDR3: TGTGCCAGCAGTTTAAGTCAGGGAGGAGCTTTCTTT. Encoded protein: CASSLSQGGAFF.

The chain carries TRBV5-1 and TRBJ2-3, with D possibly TRBD2 on 6 matching bases. Trimming left V 2 bases short and J 4 bases short, with 17 bases between. The CDR3 length is 16 residues. Germline assignment: CDR1 SGHRS and CDR2 YFSETQ. The CDR3 sequence: CASSLSGVGFADTQYF. In DNA form, the CDR3 reads TGCGCCAGCAGCTTATCGGGGGTGGGTTTCGCAGATACGCAGTATTTT. The entire variable domain, with the rest obtained from reference TRBV5-1 and TRBJ2-3, is as follows: KAGVTQTPRYLIKTRGQQVTLSCSPISGHRSVSWYQQTPGQGLQFLFEYFSETQRNKGNFPGRFSGRQFSNSRSEMNVSTLELGDSALYLCASSLSGVGFADTQYFGPGTRLTVL.

The chain recombines TRBV5-6 with TRBJ1-1; 7 bases line up with TRBD1. Germline CDR1 and CDR2: SGHDT and YYEEEE. The CDR3 totals 16 residues. V shed 0 bases, J shed 1 base, and the junction held 6 bases outside the gene matches. The CDR3 reads CASSLAGGRQNTEAFF. The CDR3 DNA sequence: TGTGCCAGCAGCTTGGCAGGGGGACGGCAGAACACTGAAGCTTTCTTT.

V gene TRBV19 combines with J gene TRBJ1-4; a weak D match, TRBD1 (5 bases). Germline V CDR1 and CDR2: LNHDA, SQIVND (reference sequence). V was pared by 6 bases and J by 2 bases, with 10 bases between. CDR3 length: 14 residues. The CDR3 loop is CASRGARTNEKLFF. The CDR3 DNA reads TGTGCCAGTAGAGGGGCGCGCACTAATGAAAAACTGTTTTTT.

V usage is TRBV27 and J usage is TRBJ1-2, with D tentatively TRBD1 (5 bases). This CDR3 has 14 residues. V gave up 2 bases and J gave up 0 bases, with 7 bases separating them. Germline-derived CDR1 and CDR2 are MNHEY and SMNVEV (reference sequence). Here the CDR3 reads CASSLQGSNYGYTF. As DNA, the CDR3 is TGTGCCAGCAGTTTACAGGGTTCTAACTATGGCTACACCTTC.

V gene TRBV7-9 combines with J gene TRBJ1-2; possibly TRBD1 for D (5 bases). The length of the CDR3 is 14 residues. V was trimmed by 6 bases and J by 6 bases, leaving 17 bases between them. Germline V gene sequence: CDR1 SEHNR, CDR2 FQNEAQ (reference sequence). CDR3 loop: CASRDKRGLDGYTF. For the CDR3, the DNA is TGTGCCAGCAGGGATAAGCGGGGCCTCGATGGCTACACCTTC.

The chain links TRBV11-2 to TRBJ2-5; 8 bases fit TRBD2. Germline CDR1 is SGHAT and CDR2 is FQNNGV. This CDR3 is built from 14 residues. The ends lost 3 bases at V and 4 bases at J; junction bases unmatched: 4. The DNA of the CDR3 is TGTGCCAGCAGCTTTCGCCTAGCGGGAGAGACCCAGTACTTC. Residues: CASSFRLAGETQYF. Looking up the rest from reference TRBV11-2 and TRBJ2-5 gives the full variable domain: EAGVAQSPRYKIIEKRQSVAFWCNPISGHATLYWYQQILGQGPKLLIQFQNNGVVDDSQLPKDRFSAERLKGVDSTLKIQPAKLEDSAVYLCASSFRLAGETQYFGPGTRLLVL.

This chain connects TRBV4-1 to TRBJ1-5; 9 nucleotides agree with TRBD1. The ends lost 5 bases at V and 5 bases at J; junction bases unmatched: 7. Germline assignment: CDR1 MGHRA and CDR2 YSYEKL. The CDR3 runs to 15 residues. CDR3 amino acids: CASSLRTGDHQPQHF. CDR3 DNA sequence: TGCGCCAGCAGCTTGCGGACAGGGGACCATCAGCCCCAGCATTTT.

This clone was picked up a small number of times. The CDR3 loop is CATSAGGNYGYTF. The CDR3 DNA reads as TGTGCCACCAGTGCGGGAGGTAACTATGGCTACACCTTC. The chain couples TRBV24-1 to TRBJ1-2; D is undetermined. The CDR3 runs 13 residues. Looked up from germline, CDR1 is KGHDR and CDR2 is SFDVKD. V lost 5 bases and J 1 base, leaving 7 bases between the germline ends.

This clone was picked up one time. J is TRBJ2-3 and V is TRBV13; 13 nucleotides line up with TRBD2. From germline, CDR1 is PRHDT and CDR2 FYEKMQ (reference sequence). Germline trimming cut 5 bases from V and 2 bases from J; bases unmatched to any gene: 16. The CDR3 has 20 amino acids. The CDR3 DNA reads TGTGCCAGCAGCCGCAGATCTACTAGCGGGGGGGCCAGAGACACAGATACGCAGTATTTT. Its translation is CASSRRSTSGGARDTDTQYF.